The 27 T cell receptor beta chains presented below share a single source sample, sequenced in a study of response to subunit inactivated influenza vaccine. TCRdb re-derived calls from the RT-PCR reads in MiXCR, one entry per CDR3 protein. The sample includes 650,000 to 700,000 distinct CDR3 sequences, about 15% of them seen just once. The sample was PBMCs from blood, taken 12 days after vaccination. These receptors were obtained from a man aged 45-60 years who received an inactivated influenza vaccine.

V usage is TRBV29-1 and J usage is TRBJ1-1; the D is unclear. The V end lost 0 bases, the J end lost 10 bases, and 15 bases lay between the germline ends. CDR3 length: 13 residues. CDR1 SQVTM and CDR2 ANQGSEA come from the germline V gene. The CDR3 sequence is CSVEDRGRLGAFF. The CDR3 DNA is TGCAGCGTTGAAGATCGCGGCAGGTTAGGAGCTTTCTTT.

This clonotype was observed a handful of times. The V call is TRBV28, the J call TRBJ2-7; TRBD1 is a possible D gene (6 bases). CDR1 and CDR2 from the germline V gene are MDHEN and SYDVKM. CDR3 length: 14 residues. The germline V and J ends were trimmed by 5 bases and 2 bases, with 13 bases remaining between them. As DNA, the CDR3 is TGTGCCAGCAGTATACAGGGTACTACCTACGAGCAGTACTTC. Translating gives CASSIQGTTYEQYF.

In this sample, this clonotype turned up a few times. This chain joins TRBV5-1 and TRBJ2-6; D is uncertain. CDR1 and CDR2 (germline): SGHRS, YFSETQ. The CDR3 is 16 amino acids. V lost 4 bases to trimming and J lost 0 bases, with 11 bases between them. CDR3 sequence: CASSPGGYSGANVLTF. CDR3 nucleotide sequence: TGCGCCAGCAGCCCGGGCGGATACTCTGGGGCCAACGTCCTGACTTTC. Filled out from reference TRBV5-1 and TRBJ2-6, the complete variable domain reads KAGVTQTPRYLIKTRGQQVTLSCSPISGHRSVSWYQQTPGQGLQFLFEYFSETQRNKGNFPGRFSGRQFSNSRSEMNVSTLELGDSALYLCASSPGGYSGANVLTFGAGSRLTVL.

This chain uses TRBV21-1 with TRBJ1-2; the table's D call, TRBD1, was not checked against the DNA. TRBV21-1 is a listed pseudogene. The CDR3 spans 15 residues. The CDR3 DNA is TGTGCCAGCAGCACTCGAACAGGGGTGGCGTGTGGCTACACCTTC. Translated, it gives CASSTRTGVACGYTF.

The chain uses TRBV6-5 and TRBJ2-7, with D possibly TRBD1 on 5 matching bases. Trimming shortened V by 0 bases and J by 5 bases, and 11 bases separated the two germline ends. The CDR3 has 14 amino acids. Looked up from germline, CDR1 is MNHEY and CDR2 is SVGAGI. The CDR3 spells CASSYSAGRNEQYF. CDR3 nucleotide sequence: TGTGCCAGCAGTTACTCGGCAGGGCGCAACGAGCAGTACTTC.

This clonotype was observed a handful of times. This chain joins TRBV6-1 and TRBJ1-2; 11 bases are a match to TRBD1. Germline V CDR1 and CDR2: MNHNS, SASEGT. This CDR3 is 15 amino acids long. J was trimmed by 2 bases and V by 6 bases; bases with no gene match: 5. In DNA form, the CDR3 reads TGTGCCAGCAGCCTCCGGGACAGGGGGAACTATGGCTACACCTTC. Translation gives CASSLRDRGNYGYTF.

There are a few counts of this clonotype. The V and J genes are TRBV7-9 and TRBJ2-5; D is possibly TRBD1 (5 bases). V was clipped by 5 bases and J by 4 bases, with 14 bases between them. Germline values: CDR1 SEHNR, CDR2 FQNEAQ (reference sequence). CDR3 length: 14 residues. The DNA for the CDR3 is TGTGCCAGCAGCGAAAGGGGTCAGGGAGAGACCCAGTACTTC. Protein: CASSERGQGETQYF.

This clonotype was counted at least ten times. The chain has TRBV15 and TRBJ1-5; D gene uncertain. Germline V gene sequence: CDR1 LNHNV, CDR2 YYDKDF (reference sequence). CDR3 length equals 12 residues. Trimming took off 1 base at V and 6 bases at J, with 4 bases between the two ends. As DNA, the CDR3 is TGTGCCACCAGCAGAGGTGGTCAGCCCCAGCATTTT. Its translation: CATSRGGQPQHF.

This chain links TRBV6-5 with TRBJ2-2; 10 bases are a match to TRBD2. Trimming removed 4 bases from V and 6 bases from J; junction bases left unmatched: 5. There are 15 residues in the CDR3. Per germline, CDR1 MNHEY and CDR2 SVGAGI. This CDR3 is CASSLAGGLPGELFF. DNA of the CDR3: TGTGCCAGCAGTTTAGCGGGAGGCCTCCCCGGGGAGCTGTTTTTT.

This clonotype was seen ten or more times. CDR3 region: CASSQDSAGGLSNQPQHF. CDR3 DNA: TGCGCCAGCAGCCAAGATTCGGCAGGGGGTCTCAGCAATCAGCCCCAGCATTTT. This sequence joins TRBV4-1 and TRBJ1-5, with TRBD1 matching over 7 bases. CDR3 length equals 18 residues. V shed 0 bases, J shed 1 base, and the junction held 9 bases outside the gene matches. Germline values: CDR1 MGHRA, CDR2 YSYEKL.

This clonotype came up a few times. The chain carries TRBV6-6 and TRBJ2-7; D is ambiguous. The germline CDR1 and CDR2 sequences are MNHNY and SVGAGI (reference sequence). There are 12 residues in the CDR3. V shed 6 bases and J shed 0 bases, with 6 bases lying between them. The CDR3 here is CASRSNSYEQYF. The CDR3 DNA reads as TGTGCCAGCAGGTCCAACTCCTACGAGCAGTACTTC.

This clonotype was recorded a few times. The chain couples TRBV7-8 to TRBJ1-1; the D gene is possibly TRBD1 (6 bases). Germline CDR1 SGHVS, CDR2 FQNEAQ. The length of the CDR3 is 14 residues. Trimming took 5 bases from V and 1 from J, leaving 11 bases between them. The CDR3 sequence is CASSPKTGNTEAFF. The CDR3 DNA follows: TGTGCCAGCAGCCCAAAGACAGGGAACACTGAAGCTTTCTTT.

The chain joins TRBV5-6 to TRBJ2-5; D uncertain. Per germline, CDR1 SGHDT and CDR2 YYEEEE. The CDR3 consists of 14 residues. Trimming pared 0 bases from V and 3 bases from J, leaving 9 bases between. In nucleotides, the CDR3 is TGTGCCAGCAGCTTGGACAGCTCCGAAGAGACCCAGTACTTC. This codes for CASSLDSSEETQYF.

This clonotype was detected only a few times. The chain has TRBV21-1 and TRBJ2-7. TRBV21-1 is a pseudogene. This CDR3 comprises 15 residues. The CDR3 DNA is TGTGCCAGCAGCAAAGATCGGACAGCTACCTACGAGCAGTACTTC. Encoded protein: CASSKDRTATYEQYF.

The V gene is TRBV18, the J gene TRBJ2-7; no clear D. The CDR3 is 16 amino acids. CDR1 KGHSH and CDR2 LQKENI come from the germline V gene. V lost 3 bases, J lost 4 bases, and 19 bases lay in between. CDR3 bases: TGTGCCAGCTCACCTTCGTTCCTGATTAGGGATTACGAGCAGTACTTC. It is translated as CASSPSFLIRDYEQYF.

This clonotype was observed a few times. The chain links TRBV27 to TRBJ2-1; 9 positions match TRBD2. CDR3 size: 15 residues. With V trimmed by 7 bases and J by 4 bases, 8 bases remained unmatched. Germline CDR1 and CDR2: MNHEY and SMNVEV (reference sequence). The CDR3 DNA follows: TGTGCCAGCACGGGGGGTCTAGCGGGGTACAATGAGCAGTTCTTC. Encoded protein: CASTGGLAGYNEQFF.

This chain links TRBV20-1 with TRBJ1-5, with TRBD1 matching over 7 bases. The CDR3 is 14 residues long. Germline CDR1 is DFQATT and CDR2 is SNEGSKA (reference sequence). The ends lost 2 bases at V and 6 bases at J; junction bases unmatched: 7. This CDR3 is CSARTGVTGQPQHF. DNA for the CDR3: TGCAGTGCTAGAACAGGGGTTACGGGTCAGCCCCAGCATTTT.

The chain has TRBV27 and TRBJ2-3; 10 nucleotides match TRBD2. This CDR3 is 15 amino acids long. The V segment lost 10 bases and the J segment 5 bases; nucleotides outside the gene matches: 12. From germline, CDR1 is MNHEY and CDR2 SMNVEV (reference sequence). In DNA form, the CDR3 reads TGTGCCAACCACAGACTAGCGGGTAAGGAAGATACGCAGTATTTT. Its protein product is CANHRLAGKEDTQYF.

This clonotype was counted only a few times. The CDR3 sequence: CSVEKALSPEAFF. Here the CDR3 DNA reads TGCAGCGTTGAAAAGGCCCTAAGCCCTGAAGCTTTCTTT. The V gene is TRBV29-1, the J gene TRBJ1-1; D gene uncertain. This CDR3 is 13 amino acids long. Germline loops: CDR1 SQVTM, CDR2 ANQGSEA. Trimming cost V 2 bases and J 6 bases, with 13 bases left between them.

The chain combines TRBV6-2 or TRBV6-3 with TRBJ2-7; D is perhaps TRBD1 (6 bases). Germline V gene data show CDR1 as MNHEY and CDR2 as SVGEGT. CDR3 length: 14 residues. Trimming shortened V by 7 bases and J by 3 bases, and 16 bases separated the two germline ends. Here the CDR3 reads CASIRTEGYYEQYF. The CDR3 DNA reads TGTGCCAGCATACGGACAGAGGGGTACTACGAGCAGTACTTC.

The V gene is TRBV6-5, the J gene TRBJ2-7; weak D call: TRBD2 (6 bases). V was clipped by 4 bases and J by 0 bases, with 13 bases between them. This CDR3 spans 15 amino acids. Germline CDR1 MNHEY, CDR2 SVGAGI. The CDR3 loop reads CASSSRESYSYEQYF. CDR3 coding DNA: TGTGCCAGCAGTTCCCGGGAGTCTTACTCCTACGAGCAGTACTTC.

This clonotype was seen many times. The J gene is TRBJ2-2, the V gene TRBV6-1; 7 bases are shared with TRBD2. Germline trimming cut 10 bases from V and 2 bases from J; bases unmatched to any gene: 4. This CDR3 is 13 amino acids long. Per germline, CDR1 MNHNS and CDR2 SASEGT. The CDR3, as DNA: TGTGCCAATCTAGCGGATAACACCGGGGAGCTGTTTTTT. Translated: CANLADNTGELFF.

In this sample, this clonotype turned up many times. V is TRBV6-6 and J is TRBJ2-7; D ambiguous. Germline CDR1 and CDR2: MNHNY and SVGAGI (reference sequence). The V and J ends lost 8 bases and 0 bases respectively, with 8 bases between them. The CDR3 has 12 amino acids. CDR3 DNA: TGTGCCAGCGGTGGCAACTCCTACGAGCAGTACTTC. It translates to CASGGNSYEQYF.

The chain is built from TRBV5-1 and TRBJ2-1; D tentatively reads TRBD1 or TRBD2 (6 bases each). Germline CDR1 and CDR2: SGHRS and YFSETQ. The CDR3 runs 15 residues. V lost 3 bases to trimming and J lost 3 bases, with 13 bases between them. The CDR3 sequence is CASSSQGGNYNEQFF. The DNA for the CDR3 is TGCGCCAGCAGCTCCCAAGGGGGGAACTACAATGAGCAGTTCTTC.

This chain uses TRBV20-1 with TRBJ2-7; D may be TRBD1 (6 bases). Germline V gene data show CDR1 as DFQATT and CDR2 as SNEGSKA (reference sequence). The CDR3 has 13 residues. V shed 5 bases and J shed 0 bases, with 11 bases lying between them. The CDR3 loop is CSALQGSSYEQYF. The CDR3 DNA is TGCAGTGCTCTCCAGGGGAGCTCCTACGAGCAGTACTTC.

This clonotype was detected a few times. The J gene is TRBJ2-5, the V gene TRBV5-1, with D perhaps being TRBD1 or TRBD2 (5 bases each). V lost 3 bases to trimming and J lost 7 bases, with 16 bases between them. The CDR3 extends over 14 amino acids. The germline gives CDR1 SGHRS, CDR2 YFSETQ. This CDR3 is CASSSGTTSGTQYF. In DNA, the CDR3 is TGCGCCAGCAGCTCCGGGACCACCTCGGGGACCCAGTACTTC.

The rearrangement links TRBV6-2 or TRBV6-3 to TRBJ1-5; 7 bases map to TRBD1. Trimming cost V 4 bases and J 9 bases; bases outside gene matches: 15. CDR1 and CDR2 (germline): MNHEY, SVGEGT. This CDR3 has 16 amino acids. In nucleotides, the CDR3 is TGTGCCAGCAGTTTACCGGGACAGATAAACAAGGTGCCCCAGCATTTT. Encoded protein: CASSLPGQINKVPQHF.